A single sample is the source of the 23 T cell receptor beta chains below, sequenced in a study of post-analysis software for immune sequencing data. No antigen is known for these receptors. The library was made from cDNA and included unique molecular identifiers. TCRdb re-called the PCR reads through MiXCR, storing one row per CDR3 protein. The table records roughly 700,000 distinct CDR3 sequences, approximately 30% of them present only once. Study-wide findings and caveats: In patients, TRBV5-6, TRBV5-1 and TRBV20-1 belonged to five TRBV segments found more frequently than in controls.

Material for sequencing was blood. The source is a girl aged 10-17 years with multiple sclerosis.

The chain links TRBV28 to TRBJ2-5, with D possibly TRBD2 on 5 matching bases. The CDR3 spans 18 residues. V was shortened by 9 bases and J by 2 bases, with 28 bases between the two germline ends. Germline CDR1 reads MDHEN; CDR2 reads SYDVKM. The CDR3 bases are TGTGCCAGTAATTTAGGATGGAGGCAGGCGCTAACTCAAGAGACCCAGTACTTC. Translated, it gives CASNLGWRQALTQETQYF.

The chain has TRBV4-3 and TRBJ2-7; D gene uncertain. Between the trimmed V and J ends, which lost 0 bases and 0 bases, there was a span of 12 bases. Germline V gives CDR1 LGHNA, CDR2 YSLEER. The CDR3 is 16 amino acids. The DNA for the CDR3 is TGCGCCAGCAGCCAAGACTGGGCCTCAAGCTCCTACGAGCAGTACTTC. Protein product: CASSQDWASSSYEQYF.

CDR3 sequence reads: CASSQDLAAGGNEQFF. DNA of the CDR3: TGCGCCAGCAGCCAAGATCTGGCCGCAGGGGGTAATGAGCAGTTCTTC. The rearrangement links TRBV4-3 to TRBJ2-1, with 7 bases fitting TRBD1. Germline V gives CDR1 LGHNA, CDR2 YSLEER. The CDR3 extends over 16 amino acids. The junction had 9 bases not matched to a gene; V was cut back by 0 bases and J by 7 bases.

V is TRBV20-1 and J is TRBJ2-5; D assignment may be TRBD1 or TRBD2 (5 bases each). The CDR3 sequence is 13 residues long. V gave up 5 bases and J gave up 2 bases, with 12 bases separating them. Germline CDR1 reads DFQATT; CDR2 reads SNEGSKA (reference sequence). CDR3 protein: CSADGTVQETQYF. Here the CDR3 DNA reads TGCAGTGCTGATGGGACCGTACAAGAGACCCAGTACTTC.

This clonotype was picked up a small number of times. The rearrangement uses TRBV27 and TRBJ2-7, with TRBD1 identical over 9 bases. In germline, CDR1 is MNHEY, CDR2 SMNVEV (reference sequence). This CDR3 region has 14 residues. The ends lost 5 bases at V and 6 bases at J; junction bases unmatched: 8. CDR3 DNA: TGTGCCAGCAGTAGGGACAGGGCGACGGGCGAGCAGTACTTC. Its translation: CASSRDRATGEQYF.

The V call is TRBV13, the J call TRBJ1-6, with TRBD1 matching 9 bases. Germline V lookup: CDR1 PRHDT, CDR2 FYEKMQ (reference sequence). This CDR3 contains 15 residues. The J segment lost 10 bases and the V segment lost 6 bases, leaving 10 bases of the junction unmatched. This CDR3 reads CASRYGQGRRSPLHF. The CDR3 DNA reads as TGTGCCAGCAGGTATGGACAGGGGAGACGGTCACCCCTCCACTTT.

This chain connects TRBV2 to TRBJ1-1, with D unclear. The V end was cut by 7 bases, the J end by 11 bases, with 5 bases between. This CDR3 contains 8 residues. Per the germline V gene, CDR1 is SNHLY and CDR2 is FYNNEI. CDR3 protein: CASTSAFF. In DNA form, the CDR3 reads TGTGCCAGCACCAGCGCTTTCTTT.

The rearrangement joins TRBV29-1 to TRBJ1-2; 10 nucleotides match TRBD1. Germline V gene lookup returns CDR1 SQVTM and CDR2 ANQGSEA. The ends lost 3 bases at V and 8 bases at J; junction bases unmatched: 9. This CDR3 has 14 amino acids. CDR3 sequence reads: CSVEETGGVEGYTF. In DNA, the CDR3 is TGCAGCGTTGAGGAGACAGGGGGCGTAGAAGGCTACACCTTC.

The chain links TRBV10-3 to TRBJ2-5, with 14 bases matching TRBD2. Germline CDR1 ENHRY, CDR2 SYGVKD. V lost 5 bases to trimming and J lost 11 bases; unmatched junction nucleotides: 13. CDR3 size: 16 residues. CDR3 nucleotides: TGTGCCATCAGTCCGGGACTAGCGGGGGTGTACAATGAGCAGTACTTC. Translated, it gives CAISPGLAGVYNEQYF.

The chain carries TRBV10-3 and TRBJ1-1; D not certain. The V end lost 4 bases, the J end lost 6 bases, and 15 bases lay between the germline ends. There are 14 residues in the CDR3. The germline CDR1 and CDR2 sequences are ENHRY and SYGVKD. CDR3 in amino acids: CAISGLPTLAEAFF. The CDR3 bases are TGTGCCATCAGTGGGCTTCCCACCCTCGCTGAAGCTTTCTTT.

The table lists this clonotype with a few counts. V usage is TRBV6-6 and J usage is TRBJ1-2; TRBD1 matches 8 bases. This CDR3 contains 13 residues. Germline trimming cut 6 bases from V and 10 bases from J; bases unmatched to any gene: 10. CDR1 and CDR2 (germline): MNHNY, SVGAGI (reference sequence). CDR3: CASSDRGGGDYTF. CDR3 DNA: TGTGCCAGCAGCGACAGGGGTGGGGGTGACTACACCTTC.

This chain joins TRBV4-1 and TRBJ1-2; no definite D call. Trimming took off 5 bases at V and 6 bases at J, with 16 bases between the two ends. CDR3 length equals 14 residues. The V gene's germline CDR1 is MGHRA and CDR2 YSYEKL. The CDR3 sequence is CASSSPGRSNGYTF. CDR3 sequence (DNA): TGCGCCAGCAGCTCCCCCGGCAGGTCGAATGGCTACACCTTC.

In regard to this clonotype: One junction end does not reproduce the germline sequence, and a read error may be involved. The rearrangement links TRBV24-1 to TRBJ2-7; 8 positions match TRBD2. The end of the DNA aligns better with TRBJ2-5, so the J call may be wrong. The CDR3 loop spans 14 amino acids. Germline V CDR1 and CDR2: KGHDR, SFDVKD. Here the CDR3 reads CAASVSGSVETQYF. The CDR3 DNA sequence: TGTGCCGCCAGTGTCAGCGGGAGCGTGGAGACCCAGTACTTC.

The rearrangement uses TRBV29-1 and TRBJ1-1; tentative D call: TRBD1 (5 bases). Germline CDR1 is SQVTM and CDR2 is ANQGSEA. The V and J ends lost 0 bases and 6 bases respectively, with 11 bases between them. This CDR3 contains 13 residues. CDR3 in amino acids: CSVEEGGWAEAFF. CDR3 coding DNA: TGCAGCGTTGAAGAGGGGGGGTGGGCTGAAGCTTTCTTT.

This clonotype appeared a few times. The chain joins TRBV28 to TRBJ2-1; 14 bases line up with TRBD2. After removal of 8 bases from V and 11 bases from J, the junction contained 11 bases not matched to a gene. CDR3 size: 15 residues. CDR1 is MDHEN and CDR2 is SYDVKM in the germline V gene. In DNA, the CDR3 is TGTGCCAGCGCCCGACTAGCGGGAGGGCCAGGGAAGCAGTTCTTC. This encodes CASARLAGGPGKQFF. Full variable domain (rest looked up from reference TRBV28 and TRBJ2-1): DVKVTQSSRYLVKRTGEKVFLECVQDMDHENMFWYRQDPGLGLRLIYFSYDVKMKEKGDIPEGYSVSREKKERFSLILESASTNQTSMYLCASARLAGGPGKQFFGPGTRLTVL.

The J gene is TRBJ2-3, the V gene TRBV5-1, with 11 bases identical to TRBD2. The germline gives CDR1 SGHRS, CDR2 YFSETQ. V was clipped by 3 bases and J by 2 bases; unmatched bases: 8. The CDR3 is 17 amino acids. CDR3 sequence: CASSSLRLAGPTDTQYF. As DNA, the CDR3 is TGCGCCAGCAGCTCCCTAAGACTAGCGGGACCCACAGATACGCAGTATTTT.

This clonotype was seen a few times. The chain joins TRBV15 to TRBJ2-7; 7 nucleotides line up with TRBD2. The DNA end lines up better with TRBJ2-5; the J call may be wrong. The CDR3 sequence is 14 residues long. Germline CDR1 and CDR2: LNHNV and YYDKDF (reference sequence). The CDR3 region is CATSRGGPPETQYF. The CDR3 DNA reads TGTGCCACCAGCAGGGGAGGGCCCCCAGAGACCCAGTACTTC.

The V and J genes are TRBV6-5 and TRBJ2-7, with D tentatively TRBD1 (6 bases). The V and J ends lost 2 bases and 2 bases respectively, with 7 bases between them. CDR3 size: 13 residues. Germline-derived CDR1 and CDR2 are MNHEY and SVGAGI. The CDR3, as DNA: TGTGCCAGCAGTTACCCAGGGGCCTACGAGCAGTACTTC. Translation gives CASSYPGAYEQYF.

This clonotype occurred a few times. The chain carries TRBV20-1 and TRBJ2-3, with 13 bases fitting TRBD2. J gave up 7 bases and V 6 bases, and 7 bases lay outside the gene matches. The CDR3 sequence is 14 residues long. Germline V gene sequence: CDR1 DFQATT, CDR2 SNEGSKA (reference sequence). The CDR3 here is CSAPTSGGIYTQYF. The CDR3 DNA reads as TGCAGTGCACCGACTAGCGGGGGGATCTATACGCAGTATTTT.

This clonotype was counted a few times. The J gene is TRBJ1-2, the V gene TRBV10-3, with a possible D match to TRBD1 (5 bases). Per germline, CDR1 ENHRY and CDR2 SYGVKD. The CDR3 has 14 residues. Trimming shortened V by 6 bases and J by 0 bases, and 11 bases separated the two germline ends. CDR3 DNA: TGTGCCATCAGCCCCGGGGGGGCTAACTATGGCTACACCTTC. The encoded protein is CAISPGGANYGYTF.

CDR3 sequence: CASSFQNYEQFF. CDR3 DNA: TGTGCCAGCAGTTTCCAAAATTACGAGCAGTTCTTC. The chain recombines TRBV28 with TRBJ2-1; D gene uncertain. CDR3 length: 12 residues. Germline values: CDR1 MDHEN, CDR2 SYDVKM. V lost 3 bases and J 10 bases, leaving 10 bases between the germline ends.

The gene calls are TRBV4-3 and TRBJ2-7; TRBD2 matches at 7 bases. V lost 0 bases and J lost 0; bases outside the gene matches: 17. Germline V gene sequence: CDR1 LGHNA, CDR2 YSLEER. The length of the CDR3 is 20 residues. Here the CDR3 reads CASSQDYKAGGGRSSYEQYF. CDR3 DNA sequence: TGCGCCAGCAGCCAAGATTACAAGGCGGGCGGGGGAAGGAGCTCCTACGAGCAGTACTTC.

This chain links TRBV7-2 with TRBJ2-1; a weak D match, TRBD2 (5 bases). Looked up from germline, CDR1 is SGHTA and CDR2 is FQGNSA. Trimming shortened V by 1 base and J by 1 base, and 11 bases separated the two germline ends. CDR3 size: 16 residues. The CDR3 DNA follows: TGTGCCAGCAGCTTAGGTTCGAGCGGTTCCTACAATGAGCAGTTCTTC. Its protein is CASSLGSSGSYNEQFF. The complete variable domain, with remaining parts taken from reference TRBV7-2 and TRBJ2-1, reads GAGVSQSPSNKVTEKGKDVELRCDPISGHTALYWYRQSLGQGLEFLIYFQGNSAPDKSGLPSDRFSAERTGGSVSTLTIQRTQQEDSAVYLCASSLGSSGSYNEQFFGPGTRLTVL.